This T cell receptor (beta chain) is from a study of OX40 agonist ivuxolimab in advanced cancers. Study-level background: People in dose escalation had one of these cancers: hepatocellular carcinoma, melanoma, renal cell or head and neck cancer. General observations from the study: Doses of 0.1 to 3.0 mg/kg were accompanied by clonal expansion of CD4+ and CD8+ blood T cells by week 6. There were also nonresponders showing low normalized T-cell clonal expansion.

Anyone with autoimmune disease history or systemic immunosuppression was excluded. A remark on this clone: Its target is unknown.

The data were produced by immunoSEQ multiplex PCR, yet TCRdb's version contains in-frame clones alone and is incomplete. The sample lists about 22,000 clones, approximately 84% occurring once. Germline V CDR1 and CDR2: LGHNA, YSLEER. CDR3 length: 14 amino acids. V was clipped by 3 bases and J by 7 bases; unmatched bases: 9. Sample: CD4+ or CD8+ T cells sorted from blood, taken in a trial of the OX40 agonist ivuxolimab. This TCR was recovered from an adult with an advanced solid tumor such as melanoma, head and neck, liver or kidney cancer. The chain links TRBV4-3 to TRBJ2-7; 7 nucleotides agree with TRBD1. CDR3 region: CASSQSTGYWEQYF. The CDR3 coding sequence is TGCGCCAGCAGCCAGTCGACAGGGTATTGGGAGCAGTACTTC.